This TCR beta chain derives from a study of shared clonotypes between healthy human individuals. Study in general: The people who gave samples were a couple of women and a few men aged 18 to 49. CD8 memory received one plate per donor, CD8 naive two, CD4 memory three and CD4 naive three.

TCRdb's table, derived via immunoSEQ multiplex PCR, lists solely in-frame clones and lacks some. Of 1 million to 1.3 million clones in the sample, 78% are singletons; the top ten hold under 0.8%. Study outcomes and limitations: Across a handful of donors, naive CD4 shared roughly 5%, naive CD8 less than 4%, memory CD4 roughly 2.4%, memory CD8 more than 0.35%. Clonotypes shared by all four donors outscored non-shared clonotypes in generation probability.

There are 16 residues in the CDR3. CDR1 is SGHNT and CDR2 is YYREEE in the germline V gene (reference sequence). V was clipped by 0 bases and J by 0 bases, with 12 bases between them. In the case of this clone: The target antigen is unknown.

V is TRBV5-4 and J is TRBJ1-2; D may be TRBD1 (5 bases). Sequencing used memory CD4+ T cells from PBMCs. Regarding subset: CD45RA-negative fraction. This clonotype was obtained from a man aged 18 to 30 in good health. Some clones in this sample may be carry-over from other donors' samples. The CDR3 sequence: CASSLALQVANYGYTF. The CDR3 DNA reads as TGTGCCAGCAGCTTGGCCCTACAGGTTGCTAACTATGGCTACACCTTC.